This passage covers 10 T cell receptor beta chains from one sample sequenced in a study of blood T cell repertoires in COVID-19 (dated by TCRdb to the early 2020s). Library prep was done by the immunoSEQ multiplex PCR assay. The clones in this table, taken by TCRdb from immuneACCESS, are in-frame only. Not every clone is retained; where verified, under half of the shortfall comes from an unresolved V gene, and the cause of the rest is unknown. The sample table shows roughly 400,000 clones, and around 90% are seen once. In total, the top ten clones hold approximately 0.55% of the sample. The material sequenced was PBMCs or T cells enriched from blood (not recorded which). The origin of the receptors is a young man who had recovered from COVID-19.

The CDR3 coding sequence is TGTGCCAGCAGGGGGAGGGAGCGGTCGTACGAGCAGTACTTC. It specifies CASRGRERSYEQYF. This chain uses TRBV2 with TRBJ2-7, with TRBD2 matching over 7 bases. Trimming removed 6 bases from V and 4 bases from J; junction bases left unmatched: 9. The CDR3 contains 14 residues. Germline V CDR1 and CDR2: SNHLY, FYNNEI. Supplemented by reference TRBV2 and TRBJ2-7, the full variable domain reads EPEVTQTPSHQVTQMGQEVILRCVPISNHLYFYWYRQILGQKVEFLVSFYNNEISEKSEIFDDQFSVERPDGSNFTLKIRSTKLEDSAMYFCASRGRERSYEQYFGPGTRLTVT.

The rearrangement joins TRBV19 to TRBJ2-1; 9 bases agree with TRBD2. The length of the CDR3 is 16 residues. V gave up 6 bases and J gave up 2 bases; unmatched junction bases: 8. The germline gives CDR1 LNHDA, CDR2 SQIVND (reference sequence). The CDR3: CASSGNSGSPYNEQFF. As DNA, the CDR3 is TGTGCCAGTAGCGGGAATAGCGGGAGTCCCTACAATGAGCAGTTCTTC.

The V and J genes are TRBV3-1 (or the pseudogene TRBV3-2) and TRBJ1-1, with unresolved D. This CDR3 has 14 amino acids. Germline CDR1 and CDR2: LGHDT and YNNKEL (reference sequence). The ends were cut back, 0 bases at V and 1 base at J, with 6 bases in the middle. This CDR3 is CASSQENRNTEAFF. The CDR3 nucleotides are TGTGCCAGCAGCCAAGAAAATAGGAACACTGAAGCTTTCTTT.

This clone was observed once. This CDR3 reads CASSYSGQGTGEQYF. In DNA, the CDR3 is TGTGCCAGCAGTTACTCGGGACAGGGAACCGGCGAGCAGTACTTC. V is TRBV6-2 or TRBV6-3 and J is TRBJ2-7; 9 bases fit TRBD1. With 0 bases clipped from V and 6 bases from J, the junction kept 6 bases outside the gene matches. From germline, CDR1 is MNHEY and CDR2 SVGEGT. The CDR3 runs 15 residues.

This chain links TRBV19 with TRBJ1-1, with 10 bases that match TRBD1. After removal of 7 bases from V and 4 bases from J, the junction contained 12 bases not matched to a gene. Germline CDR1 LNHDA, CDR2 SQIVND (reference sequence). CDR3 size: 16 residues. Here the CDR3 DNA reads TGTGCCAGTACTAAGCTACCGGGACAGGGGAGCACTGAAGCTTTCTTT. It specifies CASTKLPGQGSTEAFF.

CDR3 in DNA: TGTGCCAGCAGTTATTCGTTCGGGGGACAGGGGGCCCACAATGAGCAGTTCTTC. Protein product: CASSYSFGGQGAHNEQFF. This rearrangement joins TRBV6-4 to TRBJ2-1; the match to TRBD1 covers 12 bases. The trim removed 5 bases at V and 5 bases at J, leaving 13 bases unmatched. The CDR3 loop spans 18 amino acids. The germline V gene has CDR1 MRHNA and CDR2 SNTAGT.

The chain combines TRBV10-3 with TRBJ1-2, with no clear D. CDR1 is ENHRY and CDR2 is SYGVKD in the germline V gene. The length of the CDR3 is 15 residues. V was shortened by 4 bases and J by 1 base, with 13 bases between the two germline ends. The CDR3 nucleotides are TGTGCCATCAGTGCCTCCCTCGGAGGTAACTATGGCTACACCTTC. Amino acid sequence: CAISASLGGNYGYTF.

V gene TRBV28 combines with J gene TRBJ2-1; 13 positions agree with TRBD2. V shed 7 bases, J shed 9 bases, and the junction held 18 bases outside the gene matches. Germline V CDR1 and CDR2: MDHEN, SYDVKM. The CDR3 has 18 residues. The CDR3 coding sequence is TGTGCCAGCACCTTAAGACTCGGACTAGCGGGAGCTCGGGGTGAGCAGTTCTTC. Translation: CASTLRLGLAGARGEQFF. Combining the CDR3 with reference TRBV28 and TRBJ2-1 gives the whole variable domain DVKVTQSSRYLVKRTGEKVFLECVQDMDHENMFWYRQDPGLGLRLIYFSYDVKMKEKGDIPEGYSVSREKKERFSLILESASTNQTSMYLCASTLRLGLAGARGEQFFGPGTRLTVL.

In its sample, this clone was seen once. This chain joins TRBV5-1 and TRBJ1-3, with 7 bases fitting TRBD1. CDR1 and CDR2 (germline): SGHRS, YFSETQ. With 3 bases clipped from V and 1 base from J, the junction kept 7 bases outside the gene matches. The CDR3 loop spans 16 amino acids. The CDR3 DNA follows: TGCGCCAGCAGCTCCCGGGACAGTCGTTCTGGAAACACCATATATTTT. The encoded protein is CASSSRDSRSGNTIYF. Drawing the rest from reference TRBV5-1 and TRBJ1-3, the complete variable domain is KAGVTQTPRYLIKTRGQQVTLSCSPISGHRSVSWYQQTPGQGLQFLFEYFSETQRNKGNFPGRFSGRQFSNSRSEMNVSTLELGDSALYLCASSSRDSRSGNTIYFGEGSWLTVV.

The chain carries TRBV9 and TRBJ1-2, with 7 bases matching TRBD1. With V trimmed by 3 bases and J by 4 bases, 9 bases remained unmatched. The length of the CDR3 is 15 residues. Germline V gives CDR1 SGDLS, CDR2 YYNGEE. CDR3 in amino acids: CASSGRQGTFYGYTF. The CDR3 DNA follows: TGTGCCAGCAGCGGCAGACAGGGAACGTTCTATGGCTACACCTTC.